Sequencing of this TCR beta chain was carried out in a study of shared clonotypes between healthy human individuals. Measured with immunoSEQ multiplex PCR; TCRdb has only the in-frame clones, and not every one. This table holds 2,500,000 or so clones, roughly 93% found once. The length of the CDR3 is 13 residues. Germline-derived CDR1 and CDR2 are GTSNPN and SVGIG (reference sequence). The V end lost 0 bases, the J end lost 1 base, and 6 bases lay between the germline ends. About this clone itself: Different DNA sequences within this sample yield the same CDR3.

The V call is TRBV30, the J call TRBJ1-2; no clear D gene. The receptor comes from a man younger than 35 in good health. Some clones in this sample may be carry-over from other donors' samples. The sequencing sample was made of naive CD4+ T cells from PBMCs. Subset meaning: CD45RA+ positively selected. DNA for the CDR3: TGTGCCTGGAGTGTAAGAGATAACTATGGCTACACCTTC. Its translation: CAWSVRDNYGYTF.